The 32 T cell receptor beta chains presented below share a single source sample, sequenced in a study of blood T cell repertoires in COVID-19. Clones were read by immunoSEQ multiplex PCR, and TCRdb kept only the in-frame ones, dropping some. Seen here are about 67,000 clones, roughly three quarters observed once, and the top ten hold roughly 6.3%. Sequenced sample: peripheral blood. The receptors shown here come from a woman aged 60 to 75 with acute or convalescent COVID-19.

The rearrangement links TRBV29-1 to TRBJ2-7; possibly TRBD1 for D (5 bases). The CDR3 length is 13 residues. Germline assignment: CDR1 SQVTM and CDR2 ANQGSEA. V was shortened by 7 bases and J by 0 bases, with 13 bases between the two germline ends. CDR3 residues: CSAWGRHSYEQYF. CDR3 DNA sequence: TGCAGCGCCTGGGGCCGGCACTCCTACGAGCAGTACTTC.

There are a few counts of this clone. This sequence joins TRBV9 and TRBJ2-1, with 7 nucleotides matching TRBD2. The CDR3 runs to 16 residues. V shed 3 bases and J 1 base; nucleotides not matched to a gene: 7. Germline V gene lookup returns CDR1 SGDLS and CDR2 YYNGEE. The CDR3 protein is CASSGGGGASYNEQFF. The CDR3, as DNA: TGTGCCAGCAGCGGTGGGGGAGGGGCGTCCTACAATGAGCAGTTCTTC.

The count of this clone is one. The V gene is TRBV7-2, the J gene TRBJ2-2; TRBD2 matches at 11 bases. The CDR3 extends over 14 amino acids. Germline V gene lookup returns CDR1 SGHTA and CDR2 FQGNSA. Trimming at V came to 9 bases and at J to 4 bases, leaving 4 bases not matched to a gene. In nucleotides, the CDR3 is TGTGCCAGATCCGGGACTAGCGGCACCGGGGAGCTGTTTTTT. It translates to CARSGTSGTGELFF. Using reference TRBV7-2 and TRBJ2-2 for the parts outside the CDR3, the full variable domain is GAGVSQSPSNKVTEKGKDVELRCDPISGHTALYWYRQSLGQGLEFLIYFQGNSAPDKSGLPSDRFSAERTGGSVSTLTIQRTQQEDSAVYLCARSGTSGTGELFFGEGSRLTVL.

This clone was seen just once. The chain carries TRBV3-1 (or the pseudogene TRBV3-2) and TRBJ1-3; D gene uncertain. V dropped 3 bases and J dropped 8 bases, with 8 bases sitting between them. CDR1 and CDR2 from the germline V gene are LGHDT and YNNKEL (reference sequence). The CDR3 is 12 residues long. CDR3 protein: CASSHRRDTIYF. CDR3 nucleotide sequence: TGTGCCAGCAGCCACCGTAGAGACACCATATATTTT.

The chain recombines TRBV12-5 with TRBJ1-2; the match to TRBD1 covers 8 bases. The junction had 7 bases not matched to a gene; V was cut back by 7 bases and J by 0 bases. The CDR3 runs 15 residues. Germline V gives CDR1 LGHNT, CDR2 FRNRAP. In DNA form, the CDR3 reads TGTGCTAGTGACCGTCCGGGACAGGCTAACTATGGCTACACCTTC. Encoded protein: CASDRPGQANYGYTF.

The genes are TRBV28 and TRBJ1-1, with D perhaps TRBD1 (6 bases). CDR3 length: 19 amino acids. Per the germline V gene, CDR1 is MDHEN and CDR2 is SYDVKM. Trimming shortened V by 3 bases and J by 0 bases, and 23 bases separated the two germline ends. The chain's CDR3 is CASSLPRTDRGLMNTEAFF. CDR3 sequence (DNA): TGTGCCAGCAGTTTGCCCAGGACAGATCGGGGTTTGATGAACACTGAAGCTTTCTTT.

The chain couples TRBV2 to TRBJ1-4; TRBD1 agrees at 7 bases. The germline CDR1 and CDR2 sequences are SNHLY and FYNNEI. The junction had 5 bases not matched to a gene; V was cut back by 6 bases and J by 7 bases. The CDR3 is 13 amino acids. The CDR3 DNA reads as TGTGCCAGCAGCAGGACAGGTAGTGAAAAACTGTTTTTT. It encodes CASSRTGSEKLFF.

The chain has TRBV7-2 and TRBJ2-2; D is unclear. Germline V CDR1 and CDR2: SGHTA, FQGNSA. The CDR3 contains 15 residues. V lost 2 bases and J 3 bases, leaving 10 bases between the germline ends. The chain's CDR3 is CASSLRDMHTGELFF. CDR3 DNA: TGTGCCAGCAGCTTAAGAGACATGCACACCGGGGAGCTGTTTTTT.

V is TRBV12-3 or TRBV12-4 and J is TRBJ1-2; TRBD1 aligns across 9 bases. CDR3 size: 13 residues. After removal of 7 bases from V and 7 bases from J, the junction contained 7 bases not matched to a gene. CDR3 nucleotide sequence: TGTGCCAGCACCTTAACAGGGGGCTTTGGCTACACCTTC. Residues: CASTLTGGFGYTF.

This clone was recorded only once. This rearrangement joins TRBV7-9 to TRBJ2-3, with D possibly TRBD1 on 6 matching bases. The CDR3 sequence is 16 residues long. CDR1 is SEHNR and CDR2 is FQNEAQ in the germline V gene (reference sequence). V lost 5 bases, J lost 2 bases, and 17 bases lay in between. The CDR3 loop reads CASSPGAGRVTDTQYF. DNA for the CDR3: TGTGCCAGCAGCCCAGGGGCGGGCAGGGTCACAGATACGCAGTATTTT.

This chain joins TRBV7-3 and TRBJ2-3, with TRBD2 identical over 8 bases. V lost 2 bases to trimming and J lost 2 bases; unmatched junction nucleotides: 12. Looked up from germline, CDR1 is SGHTA and CDR2 is FQGTGA. This CDR3 has 18 amino acids. CDR3 bases: TGTGCCAGCAGCTTATGGAGGTCAAGCGGGGGTGACACAGATACGCAGTATTTT. It yields the protein CASSLWRSSGGDTDTQYF.

The chain combines TRBV3-1 (or the pseudogene TRBV3-2) with TRBJ2-7, with a possible D match to TRBD2 (6 bases). Between the trimmed V and J ends, which lost 2 bases and 0 bases, there was a span of 14 bases. Germline CDR1 and CDR2: LGHDT and YNNKEL (reference sequence). The CDR3 length is 16 residues. The CDR3 loop is CASSQREQGYSYEQYF. CDR3 nucleotide sequence: TGTGCCAGCAGCCAACGGGAGCAGGGTTACTCCTACGAGCAGTACTTC.

The rearrangement links TRBV7-3 to TRBJ1-1; tentatively, D is TRBD1 (6 bases). CDR3 length: 14 residues. Germline loops: CDR1 SGHTA, CDR2 FQGTGA. Trimming shortened V by 6 bases and J by 5 bases, and 16 bases separated the two germline ends. CDR3 DNA: TGTGCCAGCAGTGAACAGGGAAGCGGAACTGAAGCTTTCTTT. This translates into CASSEQGSGTEAFF. The full variable domain, rest sourced from reference TRBV7-3 and TRBJ1-1, is GAGVSQTPSNKVTEKGKYVELRCDPISGHTALYWYRQSLGQGPEFLIYFQGTGAADDSGLPNDRFFAVRPEGSVSTLKIQRTERGDSAVYLCASSEQGSGTEAFFGQGTRLTVV.

The chain links TRBV5-4 to TRBJ2-1; no reliable D call. Germline values: CDR1 SGHNT, CDR2 YYREEE (reference sequence). The V and J ends lost 4 bases and 5 bases respectively, with 7 bases between them. The CDR3 runs to 12 residues. The CDR3 nucleotides read TGTGCCAGCAGCATCGGTCACAATGAGCAGTTCTTC. Residues: CASSIGHNEQFF.

The chain has TRBV19 and TRBJ2-1; TRBD1 matches 9 bases. Trimming cost V 8 bases and J 5 bases; bases outside gene matches: 7. The germline CDR1 and CDR2 sequences are LNHDA and SQIVND (reference sequence). The CDR3 spans 14 residues. The CDR3 reads CASVTGGPHNEQFF. DNA of the CDR3: TGTGCCAGTGTGACAGGGGGGCCCCACAATGAGCAGTTCTTC.

The chain joins TRBV7-2 to TRBJ2-7; 10 bases match TRBD2. The V segment lost 5 bases and the J segment 4 bases; nucleotides outside the gene matches: 5. The length of the CDR3 is 14 residues. CDR1 is SGHTA and CDR2 is FQGNSA in the germline V gene. The CDR3 DNA is TGTGCCAGCAGCCAACGGACTAGCGGTTACGAGCAGTACTTC. Amino acids: CASSQRTSGYEQYF.

The rearrangement joins TRBV5-1 to TRBJ2-5, with D perhaps TRBD1 (5 bases). V lost 0 bases, J lost 4 bases, and 10 bases lay in between. The CDR3 is 14 amino acids. Germline V gene sequence: CDR1 SGHRS, CDR2 YFSETQ. CDR3 amino acids: CASSLGGQLETQYF. The DNA of the CDR3 is TGCGCCAGCAGCTTGGGGGGCCAACTAGAGACCCAGTACTTC.

The CDR3 protein is CASSMWTGVNTEAFF. The CDR3 DNA sequence: TGTGCCAGTAGTATGTGGACAGGGGTGAACACTGAAGCTTTCTTT. The rearrangement uses TRBV19 and TRBJ1-1, with TRBD1 matching 9 bases. The CDR3 is made up of 15 amino acids. Germline CDR1 is LNHDA and CDR2 is SQIVND (reference sequence). V lost 3 bases and J lost 0; bases outside the gene matches: 2.

This clone showed up just a few times. The chain couples TRBV29-1 to TRBJ2-7; D might be TRBD1 (7 bases). This CDR3 contains 13 residues. Trimming cost V 6 bases and J 6 bases, with 18 bases left between them. Looked up from germline, CDR1 is SQVTM and CDR2 is ANQGSEA. The CDR3 here is CSVDYASGGEQYF. The DNA for the CDR3 is TGCAGCGTGGACTATGCCTCAGGGGGCGAGCAGTACTTC.

V and J are TRBV12-3 or TRBV12-4 and TRBJ1-1; D is unclear. Trimming pared 4 bases from V and 1 base from J, leaving 4 bases between. The CDR3 length is 12 residues. The CDR3 region has the DNA TGTGCCAGCAGTTACGGGAACACTGAAGCTTTCTTT. It yields the protein CASSYGNTEAFF.

The V and J genes are TRBV9 and TRBJ1-1, with D possibly being TRBD1 (6 bases). Looked up from germline, CDR1 is SGDLS and CDR2 is YYNGEE. The CDR3 has 16 residues. Trimming left V 0 bases short and J 1 base short, with 13 bases between. The chain's CDR3 is CASSVGAGQSNTEAFF. As DNA, the CDR3 is TGTGCCAGCAGCGTAGGAGCAGGACAGTCGAACACTGAAGCTTTCTTT.

In its sample, this clone ranks as medium-sized. CDR3 loop: CASTTGATSPLHF. CDR3 nucleotides: TGTGCCAGCACTACAGGGGCCACCTCACCCCTCCACTTT. The V and J genes are TRBV27 and TRBJ1-6, with 7 bases identical to TRBD1. The CDR3 sequence is 13 residues long. J gave up 10 bases and V 7 bases, and 7 bases lay outside the gene matches. Germline CDR1 MNHEY, CDR2 SMNVEV (reference sequence).

The chain couples TRBV6-5 to TRBJ2-7; TRBD1 matches 9 bases. The trim removed 8 bases at V and 5 bases at J, leaving 10 bases unmatched. The CDR3 length is 14 residues. Germline V gene data show CDR1 as MNHEY and CDR2 as SVGAGI. DNA for the CDR3: TGTGCCAGCCAGGAGGGGACAGGGCTACACGAGCAGTACTTC. It codes for CASQEGTGLHEQYF.

This chain joins TRBV5-1 and TRBJ2-5, with a weak D call TRBD2 (5 bases). CDR1 and CDR2 (germline): SGHRS, YFSETQ. This CDR3 contains 15 residues. Trimming shortened V by 3 bases and J by 2 bases, and 14 bases separated the two germline ends. DNA of the CDR3: TGCGCCAGCAGCTCACGAGGGCCAGATCAAGAGACCCAGTACTTC. Translation gives CASSSRGPDQETQYF.

Only one count was recorded for this clone. The rearrangement uses TRBV9 and TRBJ2-7; D is possibly TRBD1 (5 bases). V was clipped by 0 bases and J by 1 base, with 5 bases between them. This CDR3 comprises 13 residues. Looked up from germline, CDR1 is SGDLS and CDR2 is YYNGEE. DNA for the CDR3: TGTGCCAGCAGCGTAGGACAGTCCTACGAGCAGTACTTC. It is translated as CASSVGQSYEQYF.

The chain has TRBV19 and TRBJ1-2; D might be TRBD1 (5 bases). This CDR3 has 17 residues. The germline V gene encodes CDR1 LNHDA and CDR2 SQIVND (reference sequence). V lost 4 bases, J lost 0 bases, and 18 bases lay in between. Written as DNA, the CDR3 is TGTGCCAGTAGTACCCTGACAAGGGGATATACTAACTATGGCTACACCTTC. It specifies CASSTLTRGYTNYGYTF.

The chain carries TRBV28 and TRBJ2-7; possible D gene TRBD2, 7 bases. Germline V lookup: CDR1 MDHEN, CDR2 SYDVKM. V dropped 7 bases and J dropped 2 bases, with 12 bases sitting between them. This CDR3 is 13 amino acids long. The CDR3 sequence: CASTSGGPYEQYF. Here the CDR3 DNA reads TGTGCCAGCACCTCGGGGGGCCCCTACGAGCAGTACTTC.

The rearrangement uses TRBV7-9 and TRBJ1-2; TRBD1 matches 12 bases. Germline V gene sequence: CDR1 SEHNR, CDR2 FQNEAQ (reference sequence). The trim removed 4 bases at V and 4 bases at J, leaving 4 bases unmatched. There are 15 residues in the CDR3. CDR3 sequence (DNA): TGTGCCAGCAGCTCGGGGACAGGGGGCGCCTATGGCTACACCTTC. Protein sequence: CASSSGTGGAYGYTF.

This clone appeared once. V and J are TRBV9 and TRBJ2-2; 7 bases agree with TRBD1. Trimming removed 0 bases from V and 3 bases from J; junction bases left unmatched: 2. The CDR3 has 15 amino acids. Germline V gene lookup returns CDR1 SGDLS and CDR2 YYNGEE. CDR3 bases: TGTGCCAGCAGCGTAGAAGGGGGCTACACCGGGGAGCTGTTTTTT. Protein sequence: CASSVEGGYTGELFF.

The chain employs TRBV29-1 and TRBJ1-1; tentative D call: TRBD1 (6 bases). Trimming took off 6 bases at V and 4 bases at J, with 12 bases between the two ends. Germline V CDR1 and CDR2: SQVTM, ANQGSEA. The CDR3 covers 12 residues. CDR3 in DNA: TGCAGCGTCCTAAAAGGGGGCACTGAAGCTTTCTTT. Translating gives CSVLKGGTEAFF.

V and J are TRBV7-2 and TRBJ2-7; TRBD2 agrees at 7 bases. Germline V gene data show CDR1 as SGHTA and CDR2 as FQGNSA. The ends lost 5 bases at V and 0 bases at J; junction bases unmatched: 4. The CDR3 loop spans 14 amino acids. The CDR3 coding sequence is TGTGCCAGCAGCCGGGACTACAACTCCTACGAGCAGTACTTC. It yields the protein CASSRDYNSYEQYF.

The J gene is TRBJ2-7, the V gene TRBV5-1; D is possibly TRBD2 (6 bases). Trimming shortened V by 4 bases and J by 5 bases, and 13 bases separated the two germline ends. The CDR3 loop spans 13 amino acids. From germline, CDR1 is SGHRS and CDR2 YFSETQ. The CDR3 protein is CASSRGINDEQYF. CDR3 DNA sequence: TGCGCCAGCAGCCGGGGGATCAACGACGAGCAGTACTTC.